This TCR beta chain came from a study of blood T cell repertoires in COVID-19. Only in-frame clones appear in the TCRdb table, and some are missing; sequencing was by immunoSEQ multiplex PCR. The sample consists of approximately 300,000 clones, around 83% of them appearing once. CDR1 and CDR2 from the germline V gene are MNHEY and SMNVEV (reference sequence). CDR3 size: 16 residues. V lost 5 bases to trimming and J lost 2 bases, with 17 bases between them. Source material: peripheral blood. The gene calls are TRBV27 and TRBJ2-3, with D possibly being TRBD1 (5 bases). This clonotype originated in a woman in her forties or fifties with acute or convalescent COVID-19. The CDR3 nucleotides read TGTGCCAGCAGTCCGACAGACTTCTCCTTCACAGATACGCAGTATTTT. Its protein is CASSPTDFSFTDTQYF.